Listed below are T cell receptor beta chains from one sample, sequenced in a study of read filtering for tumor transcriptome and immune sequencing. TCRdb re-analysed the reads in MiXCR, keeping a single row per CDR3 protein. The sample carries about 35,000 distinct CDR3 sequences, 14% recorded once. Sequenced sample: a population of CD138-negative cells sorted from bone marrow. The receptors derive from a donor over 35 with multiple myeloma. Each CDR3 is given with its conserved first and last residue. The D gene is left open where the match is weak. Clone size appears in some rows only: once, few, many, or a class for an expanded clone.

clone size	J gene	D gene	V gene	CDR3 DNA	CDR3 protein
many	TRBJ2-1	.	TRBV30	TGTGCCTGGACCCCCCAGCGGGCCTACAATGAGCAGTTCTTC	CAWTPQRAYNEQFF
many	TRBJ1-5	.	TRBV6-5	TGTGCCAGCAGTCAGGTTAGCAATCAGCCCCAGCATTTT	CASSQVSNQPQHF
many	TRBJ1-1	.	TRBV20-1	TGCAGTGCTAGAGATGATGGCACCTTGAACACTGAAGCTTTCTTT	CSARDDGTLNTEAFF
many	TRBJ2-1	TRBD1	TRBV5-5	TGTGCCAGCAGCTTAGGGACAGACTCCTACAATGAGCAGTTCTTC	CASSLGTDSYNEQFF
many	TRBJ1-1	.	TRBV2	TGTGCCAGCTCCGGCGGGGACACTGAAGCTTTCTTT	CASSGGDTEAFF
.	TRBJ2-7	.	TRBV21-1	TGTGCCAGCAGCCAAGGACCCGTACCAGCGACAAGCTCCTACGAGCAGTACTTC	CASSQGPVPATSSYEQYF
many	TRBJ2-2	.	TRBV7-6	TGTGCCAGCAGCCATTCTGATTGGGGCACCGGGGAGCTGTTTTTT	CASSHSDWGTGELFF
many	TRBJ1-5	.	TRBV5-1	TGCGCCAGCAGCTTCTTAGGCGATAGCAATCAGCCCCAGCATTTT	CASSFLGDSNQPQHF
few	TRBJ2-7	.	TRBV30	TGTGCCTGGAGTGTACTGGGCTCCTACGAGCGGTACTTC	CAWSVLGSYERYF
.	TRBJ1-1	.	TRBV5-1	TGCGCCAGAAGTTTAGGTAGGGCGCGCTACACTGAAGCTTTCTTT	CARSLGRARYTEAFF
many	TRBJ1-4	.	TRBV29-1	TGCAGCGTTGTCAGGGACTCAACTAATGAAAAACTGTTTTTT	CSVVRDSTNEKLFF
.	TRBJ2-3	TRBD2	TRBV20-1	TGCAGTGCTAGAGCAAGACTAGCGGGAGGGCCAGATACGCAGTATTTT	CSARARLAGGPDTQYF
many	TRBJ1-5	.	TRBV7-2	TGTGCCAGCAGCTTAGTAGGAGGGCGGAGACAGCCCCAGCATTTT	CASSLVGGRRQPQHF
many	TRBJ2-7	.	TRBV25-1	TGTGCCAGCAGTGCCCAAAACAAGGGCTACGAGCAGTACTTC	CASSAQNKGYEQYF
.	TRBJ2-2	.	TRBV11-3	TGTGCCAGCAGCCCACGGATAGGGGCGGAGACCGGGGAGCTGTTTTTT	CASSPRIGAETGELFF
many	TRBJ1-1	TRBD1	TRBV28	TGTGCCAGCAGTACCCCTCGGACAGGGGGCGAGGAAGCTTTCTTT	CASSTPRTGGEEAFF
many	TRBJ2-2	TRBD1	TRBV29-1	TGCAGCGTGGACAGGGGCAACACCGGGGAGCTGTTTTTT	CSVDRGNTGELFF
once	TRBJ1-2	TRBD1	TRBV20-1	TGCAGTGCTAGAAAACACACGGGACAGGGTACGGTCACTTACACCTTC	CSARKHTGQGTVTYTF
.	TRBJ1-2	.	TRBV6-5	TGTGCCAGCACGAGAGTTAACTATGGCTACGCCTTC	CASTRVNYGYAF
many	TRBJ2-1	TRBD2	TRBV3-1	TGTGCCAGCAGCCCTAGCGGGTTAGGGAATGAGCAGTTCTTC	CASSPSGLGNEQFF
.	TRBJ1-1	.	TRBV29-1	TGCAGCGTTAGTTGGGGAGGTGGGACTGAAGCTTTCTTT	CSVSWGGGTEAFF
many	TRBJ2-5	TRBD1	TRBV4-1	TGCGCCAGCAGCCAAGGTACAGGGGGCGAAGAGACCCAGTACTTC	CASSQGTGGEETQYF
many	TRBJ1-2	TRBD1	TRBV3-1	TGTGCCAGCAGCCAGGCCGGACAGGGGAGAGATGGCTACACCTTC	CASSQAGQGRDGYTF
many	TRBJ2-1	.	TRBV5-4	TGTGCCAGCTTCCCACATGGGGGAGAATCCTACAATGAGCAGTTCTTC	CASFPHGGESYNEQFF
many	TRBJ2-6	.	TRBV28	TGTGCCAGCAGGGAGGGGGTCGGGTCCGGGGCCAACGTCCTGACTTTC	CASREGVGSGANVLTF
many	TRBJ2-5	TRBD2	TRBV6-1	TGTGCCAGCAGTCCTCTAGCGGGGGGGCCAGAGACCCAGTACTTC	CASSPLAGGPETQYF
once	TRBJ1-3	TRBD1	TRBV27	TGTGCCAGCAGTCCTGGACAGGGGTGGACTGGAAACACCATATATTTT	CASSPGQGWTGNTIYF
many	TRBJ2-7	TRBD2	TRBV6-6	TGTGCCACCGGACTAGCTCCCTCCTACGAGCAGTACTTC	CATGLAPSYEQYF
many	TRBJ1-1	.	TRBV7-9	TGTGCCAGCAGCTCGGGGACGGTTAACCGTGAAGCTTTCTTT	CASSSGTVNREAFF
few	TRBJ2-5	.	TRBV9	TGTGCCAGCAGCGGCGTGGGAGTAGAAGAGACCCAGTACTTC	CASSGVGVEETQYF
many	TRBJ2-7	.	TRBV14	TGTGCCAGCAGCCAAGGGGGGAAGGGGGCCTACGAGCAGTACTTC	CASSQGGKGAYEQYF